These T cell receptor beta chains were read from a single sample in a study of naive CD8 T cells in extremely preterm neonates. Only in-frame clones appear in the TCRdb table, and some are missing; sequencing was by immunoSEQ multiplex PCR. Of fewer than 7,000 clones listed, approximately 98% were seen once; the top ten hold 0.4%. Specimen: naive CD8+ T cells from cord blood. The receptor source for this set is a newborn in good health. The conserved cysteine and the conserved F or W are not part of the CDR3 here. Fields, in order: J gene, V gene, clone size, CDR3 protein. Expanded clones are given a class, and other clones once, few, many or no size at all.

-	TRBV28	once	ASSDRDRGSKGYEQY
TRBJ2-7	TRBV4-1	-	ASSQISQGNEQY
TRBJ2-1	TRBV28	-	ASSLVGAGTTYNEQF
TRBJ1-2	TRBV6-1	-	ASSDPGQGALGYT
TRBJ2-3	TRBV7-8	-	ASSPWTGNTDTQY
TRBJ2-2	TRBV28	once	ASSGGAGELF
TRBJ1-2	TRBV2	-	ASHTYGYT
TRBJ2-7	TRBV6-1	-	ASSVGTSGYEQY
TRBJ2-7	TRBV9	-	ASSLEAGGSYEQY
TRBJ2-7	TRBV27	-	ASSFQSSFYEQY
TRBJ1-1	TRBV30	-	ASRVSGAEAF
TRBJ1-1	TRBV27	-	ASSLTGANTEAF
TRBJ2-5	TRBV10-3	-	ATGGGEETQY
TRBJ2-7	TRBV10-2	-	ASSPLLAGREQY
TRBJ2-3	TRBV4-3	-	ASSQERDTSTDTQY
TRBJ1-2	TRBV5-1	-	ASAGQGEGAYGYT
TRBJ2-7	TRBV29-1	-	SVEFGQAGYEQY
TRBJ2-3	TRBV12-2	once	ASRLSHDKRLTDTQY
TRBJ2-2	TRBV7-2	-	ASSTQVVAGGRATGELF
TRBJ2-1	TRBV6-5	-	ASCFSPRGDEQF
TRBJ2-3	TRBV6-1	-	ASSEGGGPTDTQY
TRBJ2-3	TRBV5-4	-	ASSLTTTGDTQY
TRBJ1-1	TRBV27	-	ASHRVSGTEAF
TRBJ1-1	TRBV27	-	ASSLFTGTEAF
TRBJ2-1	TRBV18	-	ASSPPSGRGYNEQF
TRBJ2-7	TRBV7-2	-	ASSLRKTYYEQY
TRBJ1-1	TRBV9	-	ASSGGGANTEAF
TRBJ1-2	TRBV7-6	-	ASSWTRPGHRRLNYGYT
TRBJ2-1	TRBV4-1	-	ASSQVAGGYNEQF
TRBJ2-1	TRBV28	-	ASSWVTGGNEQF
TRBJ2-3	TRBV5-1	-	ASSWTLAGGPSTDTQY
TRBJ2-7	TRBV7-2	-	ASSLSQRGSEQY
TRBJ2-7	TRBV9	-	ASSVAGHDYEQY
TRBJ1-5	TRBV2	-	ASSLGQAQPQH
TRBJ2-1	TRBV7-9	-	ASSLDRGYNEQF
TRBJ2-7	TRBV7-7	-	ATKRSERGANIYEQY